This TCR beta chain was identified during a study of tumor-infiltrating lymphocytes in primary liver carcinoma listed by TCRdb under 2017. Study-level background: Between late 2015 and March 2016, several patients in China with histopathologically diagnosed primary liver carcinoma had surgical resection. The five patients, three men and two women aged 30 to 69 years, had hepatocellular carcinoma (four) or combined HCC and intrahepatic cholangiocarcinoma (one). The five patients had tumors staged T1-T3 N0M0, with maximum diameters ranging from roughly 4 to 10 cm. Each sample produced roughly 3.65 to 7.13 million productive TCRbeta reads, and read depth showed no significant difference between tissue types. TCRbeta repertoire sequencing, expression microarrays and whole-exome sequencing were combined in the study across five regions of each liver tumor, with adjacent normal tissue and blood also included. A total of some 35 specimens from 5 patients underwent TCRbeta repertoire sequencing, comprising roughly 25 tumor regions, 5 adjacent noncancerous liver tissues and 5 peripheral blood samples. Reproducibility between technical replicate repertoires was high, with correlation coefficients above 0.95 and mean shared-clone rates approximately 0.9.

TRIzol reagent was used to extract blood RNA from unsorted whole blood, while the DNeasy Blood & Tissue kit provided the germline DNA. At the time of sampling, the patients were treatment-naive and had chronic HBV infection. Before surgery, about 4 milliliters of peripheral blood were collected into K2EDTA tubes. Its CDR3 holds 14 amino acids, cysteine through phenylalanine. The retained sequence is limited to the CDR3, 42 bases, with the frame set at the first base. V is clipped by 5 bases and J by 7 bases, and the sequence between their germline boundaries is 15 bases long. CDR1 and CDR2, looked up from the germline V gene, are SGHNT and YENEEA. Overall study outcomes, separate from this receptor: Only five patients were included in the study, and the authors note that the findings should be validated in a larger study. Since the samples were bulk and unsorted, there was no way to compare CD4+ and CD8+ T cell repertoires. Consistent with antigen-driven expansion, pairs of tumor regions showed higher repertoire overlap (mean about 35%) than either tumor-adjacent pairs (approximately 17%) or tumor-blood pairs (roughly 15%). Only the TCR beta chain was sequenced, which likely underestimates true repertoire diversity because unpaired alpha chains were not captured. A significantly larger repertoire fraction was made up by the top 250 clones in tumors than in blood (p = 0.039).

Comments on this clonotype: Its antigen is currently not known. No clone much larger than this one lies a single base away; base qualities are absent.

A constant-region primer and ProtoScript II reverse transcriptase were used to reverse-transcribe TCRbeta-specific cDNA from around 530 ng total RNA. Three nested multiplex PCR rounds, following a slightly modified ARM-PCR procedure, were used to build the TCRbeta libraries. Each of the first two PCR rounds ran for approximately 10 cycles and used multiplex TRBV1-TRBV30 forward primers together with a Cbeta reverse primer. Sample barcodes and Illumina adapters were attached in a final 25-cycle PCR using Deep VentR polymerase. Before sequencing, amplicons of 200-500 bp were gel-purified using a QIAquick gel extraction kit. The TCRbeta amplicons were sequenced with 250-bp paired-end reads on an Illumina HiSeq 2500. The paper's processing steps were these. Reads were quality-trimmed with Trimmomatic v0.33, and paired reads were merged with FLASH v1.2.11 to recover full CDR3 sequences. MiGEC v1.2.1b assigned V, D and J germline segments to the rearranged TCRbeta sequences. Clonotype statistics, along with Shannon-Wiener diversity indices, were calculated using VDJtools v1.0.0. Except for diversity analysis, only the 250 most abundant clonotypes of each sample were used in subsequent analyses to reduce sampling bias. Clones were called with MiXCR by TCRdb after fastp trimmed the public reads at Q25, and only in-frame beta chains were retained. CDR3 protein duplicates are merged, each entry listing the most common genes and DNA. These V and J calls derive from TCRdb rather than the authors' analysis. The table for this sample lists approximately 300,000 distinct CDR3 sequences; approximately 60% of them were counted only once. Of the sample, about 8.4% falls within the top ten clones.

The sequence came from a man between 35 and 55 years old with primary liver carcinoma and hepatitis B virus infection. The V and J segments used are TRBV11-3 and TRBJ1-5; the D gene is perhaps TRBD1, on 5 matching bases. The sample taken for sequencing was peripheral blood. The CDR3 region has the sequence CASSLLTGEQPQHF. In nucleotides, the sequence is TGTGCCAGCAGCCTCCTGACGGGGGAACAGCCCCAGCATTTT.